This T cell receptor (beta chain) was recovered during a study of T cells in Graves' hyperthyroidism and ophthalmopathy. Amplified regions were TCR beta CDR3 sequences from RNA transcripts. RT-PCR in the first round (using the HTBI primer set) targeted the TCR CDR3. TCRdb redid the calling of the multiplex PCR reads with MiXCR, one entry per CDR3 protein. The sample consists of about 300,000 distinct CDR3 sequences, roughly 13% of them appearing once. In this sample, this clonotype turned up a few times. What it binds is not known. Study outcomes and limitations: Researchers found most expanded thyroid clonotypes above 0.001 in blood as well.

Researchers barred patients who had uncontrolled infection, other autoimmune disease, pregnancy or lactation. Input material: blood. This TCR was recovered from a woman in her thirties with Graves' hyperthyroidism that later progressed to Graves' ophthalmopathy.

The CDR3 DNA reads TGTGCCACCAGTGATTGGCGGGCAGTTCCGGGGCACACCGGGGAGCTGTTTTTT. Translated, it gives CATSDWRAVPGHTGELFF. The rearrangement uses TRBV24-1 and TRBJ2-2, with D perhaps TRBD1 or TRBD2 (5 bases each). Trimming pared 2 bases from V and 3 bases from J, leaving 18 bases between. Germline CDR1 and CDR2: KGHDR and SFDVKD. The CDR3 covers 18 residues.